The sequence of this T cell receptor (beta chain) was determined in a study of CD8 T cells in ankylosing spondylitis. TCRdb analysed the 5' RACE reads with MiXCR anew, one entry per CDR3 protein. The sample carries about 140,000 distinct CDR3 sequences, 7% to 10% recorded once. At least ten counts were recorded for this clonotype. V was shortened by 3 bases and J by 8 bases, with 14 bases between the two germline ends. This CDR3 region has 14 residues. V is TRBV12-3 or TRBV12-4 and J is TRBJ1-3, with D tentatively TRBD1 (5 bases). This receptor was obtained from a male donor with ankylosing spondylitis. The sample comprised synovial fluid, either unsorted or a sorted T cell fraction (not recorded which). The chain's CDR3 is CASSFTRGEDTIYF. CDR3 in DNA: TGTGCCAGCAGTTTTACGCGGGGGGAAGACACCATATATTTT.